The clone carrying this T cell receptor (beta chain) is a singleton in its sample. As yet, its antigen is unknown. The data were obtained in a study of cytomegalovirus exposure and HLA in healthy donors. 13 Jbeta primers and 60 Vbeta primers were used for the PCR. Authors' data handling: Roughly 80 million unique TCR beta chains, roughly 10 million shared, were counted in a later analysis. The repertoire was sequenced with immunoSEQ multiplex PCR; TCRdb's copy has only in-frame clones and lacks some. The V and J calls and the clone size are those of that table, but D and trimming were determined from the DNA. Of over 120,000 clones in the sample, approximately 82% were seen once. Study observations and caveats: A link between a missense DCLRE1C variant and TCR beta V- and J-gene trimming emerged from a later analysis. A few CMV-associated chains proved CMV antigen-specific in vitro. Overall, approximately 150 TCR beta chains were annotated as cytomegalovirus-associated.

The sample was PBMCs. The receptor comes from a man under 40 in good health and CMV-seropositive.

The CDR3 reads CASARQYNSPLHF. The CDR3 nucleotides are TGTGCCAGCGCGAGACAGTATAATTCACCCCTCCACTTT. The rearrangement joins TRBV2 to TRBJ1-6; D possibly corresponds to TRBD1 (5 bases). Trimming removed 8 bases at V and 4 bases at J, with 9 bases between. The CDR3 has 13 residues. Germline CDR1 reads SNHLY; CDR2 reads FYNNEI.